These 10 T cell receptor beta chains originate from one sample sequenced in a study of blood T cell repertoires in COVID-19. Assay: immunoSEQ multiplex PCR; the TCRdb copy retains only in-frame clones and omits some. The sample yields 350,000 to 550,000 clones, approximately 92% seen once. Sequenced material: PBMCs or T cells enriched from blood (not recorded which). The source of these receptors is a man aged 25-40 years who had recovered from COVID-19.

V gene TRBV4-1 combines with J gene TRBJ2-7, with TRBD2 identical over 9 bases. Losses at the gene ends were 2 bases for V and 3 bases for J; bases not matched to a gene: 5. This CDR3 comprises 15 residues. Germline CDR1 is MGHRA and CDR2 is YSYEKL. The CDR3 here is CASSQLGAGGYEQYF. The CDR3 DNA sequence: TGCGCCAGCAGCCAATTGGGAGCGGGAGGCTACGAGCAGTACTTC.

The V gene is TRBV6-5, the J gene TRBJ1-1, with no clear D. CDR3 length equals 14 residues. The V gene lost 8 bases and the J gene lost 0 bases, with 13 bases spanning the gap. The germline gives CDR1 MNHEY, CDR2 SVGAGI. CDR3 protein: CASVFGEVNTEAFF. CDR3 nucleotide sequence: TGTGCCAGCGTTTTCGGGGAGGTGAACACTGAAGCTTTCTTT.

The chain employs TRBV9 and TRBJ2-7, with D maybe TRBD1 (5 bases). V dropped 4 bases and J dropped 3 bases, with 17 bases sitting between them. The CDR3 covers 15 residues. Germline V gives CDR1 SGDLS, CDR2 YYNGEE. The chain's CDR3 is CASSPLSQGIYEQYF. CDR3 DNA sequence: TGTGCCAGCAGCCCCCTTAGTCAGGGTATCTACGAGCAGTACTTC.

The chain has TRBV25-1 and TRBJ2-3, with D uncertain. Germline-derived CDR1 and CDR2 are MGHDK and SYGVNS. This CDR3 contains 15 residues. V was clipped by 4 bases and J by 0 bases, with 11 bases between them. Here the CDR3 DNA reads TGTGCCAGCAGTGTAGATTATACCAGCACAGATACGCAGTATTTT. Residues: CASSVDYTSTDTQYF.

The V call is TRBV10-3, the J call TRBJ2-2; 14 nucleotides match TRBD2. The CDR3 contains 15 residues. V lost 4 bases and J lost 8; bases outside the gene matches: 3. CDR1 ENHRY and CDR2 SYGVKD come from the germline V gene. CDR3 sequence (DNA): TGTGCCATCAGTGGGGGACTAGCGGGAGAGGGGGAGCTGTTTTTT. Its protein is CAISGGLAGEGELFF.

This chain connects TRBV5-1 to TRBJ2-7; TRBD1 matches 10 bases. Per the germline V gene, CDR1 is SGHRS and CDR2 is YFSETQ. The V and J ends lost 4 bases and 5 bases, in that order; junction bases with no gene match: 9. This CDR3 has 15 residues. CDR3 in amino acids: CASSAPTGGLDEQYF. CDR3 nucleotides: TGCGCCAGCAGCGCCCCGACAGGGGGCTTGGACGAGCAGTACTTC.

This sequence joins TRBV7-8 and TRBJ1-4, with D possibly matching TRBD1 (5 bases). The V and J ends lost 5 bases and 7 bases respectively, with 14 bases between them. CDR3 length: 14 amino acids. Germline loops: CDR1 SGHVS, CDR2 FQNEAQ. The CDR3 nucleotides are TGTGCCAGCAGCCATCAGGGTCCCGTTGAAAAACTGTTTTTT. This gives the protein CASSHQGPVEKLFF.

This chain uses TRBV2 with TRBJ2-3, with TRBD2 matching 9 bases. V dropped 4 bases and J dropped 3; count of bases not matched to a gene: 8. Germline V gene lookup returns CDR1 SNHLY and CDR2 FYNNEI. This CDR3 has 16 amino acids. Written as DNA, the CDR3 is TGTGCCAGCAGTGGCCCGGCGGGAGGGCCTACAGATACGCAGTATTTT. Protein product: CASSGPAGGPTDTQYF.

The chain couples TRBV15 to TRBJ2-5, with TRBD1 matching over 7 bases. CDR3 length: 13 amino acids. The ends lost 8 bases at V and 2 bases at J; junction bases unmatched: 5. Germline loops: CDR1 LNHNV, CDR2 YYDKDF (reference sequence). The CDR3 is CATSGTAQETQYF. The DNA for the CDR3 is TGTGCCACCTCGGGGACAGCACAAGAGACCCAGTACTTC.

The chain recombines TRBV4-2 with TRBJ2-7, with TRBD2 matching 8 bases. Germline V gene lookup returns CDR1 LGHNA and CDR2 YNFKEQ. The trim removed 0 bases at V and 1 base at J, leaving 14 bases unmatched. This CDR3 is built from 19 residues. CDR3 region: CASSQEPLFGAGVSYEQYF. CDR3 sequence (DNA): TGTGCCAGCAGCCAAGAGCCACTGTTCGGAGCGGGGGTTTCCTACGAGCAGTACTTC.